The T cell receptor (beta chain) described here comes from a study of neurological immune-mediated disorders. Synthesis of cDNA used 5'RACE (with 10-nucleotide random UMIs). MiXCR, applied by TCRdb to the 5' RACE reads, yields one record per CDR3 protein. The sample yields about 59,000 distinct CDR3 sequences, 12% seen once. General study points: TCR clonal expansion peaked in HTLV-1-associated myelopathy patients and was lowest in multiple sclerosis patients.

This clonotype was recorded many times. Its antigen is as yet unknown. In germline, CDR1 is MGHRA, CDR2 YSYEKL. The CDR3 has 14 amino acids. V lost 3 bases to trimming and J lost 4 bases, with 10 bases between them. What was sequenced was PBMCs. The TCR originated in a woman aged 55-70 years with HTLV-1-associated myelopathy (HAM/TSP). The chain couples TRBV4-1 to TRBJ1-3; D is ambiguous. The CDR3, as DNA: TGCGCCAGCAGCCAGGGAAGACAAGGAAACACCATATATTTT. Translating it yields CASSQGRQGNTIYF.